This T cell receptor beta chain derives from a study of shared clonotypes between healthy human individuals. Study details: Serving as donors were a couple of women and a few men, whose ages spanned 18 to 49.

In the case of this clone: The antigen is not known.

Study-level results: Sharing of clonotypes among donors was expected to vary with sequencing depth.

Libraries were prepared by immunoSEQ multiplex PCR; TCRdb keeps only in-frame clonotypes and omits some of them. The table has about 460,000 clones, over 60% seen once. Every one of the donors was a Caucasian adult that lived in Nashville, Tennessee. Genomic DNA came from about 90 million PBMCs in unsorted samples. Specimen: PBMCs. The sequence was collected from a woman aged 40 to 50 in good health. Some clones in this sample may be carry-over from other donors' samples.

Here the CDR3 reads CASSYDGGPYSGNTIYF. Written as DNA, the CDR3 is TGTGCCAGCAGCTACGACGGAGGACCGTACTCTGGAAACACCATATATTTT. The chain is built from TRBV9 and TRBJ1-3; no reliable D call. V was pared by 4 bases and J by 0 bases, with 17 bases between. Germline CDR1 and CDR2: SGDLS and YYNGEE. The CDR3 spans 17 residues.